This TCR beta chain is from a study of PD-1 blockade in classical Hodgkin lymphoma. Study-level information: Once every 2 weeks, patients received intravenous nivolumab at 3 mg/kg.

For this clone: Antigen specificity is unknown.

The CDR3 covers 14 residues. In germline, CDR1 is ENHRY, CDR2 SYGVKD. The ends were cut back, 4 bases at V and 1 base at J, with 11 bases in the middle. Noted time point: cycle 4 day 1 (C4D1), after around six weeks of nivolumab. Relapses following autologous stem cell transplantation were seen in all patients, with brentuximab vedotin exposure varying. Progressive disease, partial response or complete response was each patient's best response. Sequenced by immunoSEQ multiplex PCR; TCRdb stores in-frame clones only, minus some. The sample shows tens of thousands of clones, over 65% of them seen only once. Broader study findings: By cycle point C4D1, TCR diversity had risen significantly in CD4+ cells (but not CD8+ cells). Whoever responded completely had baseline diversity much like that seen in newly diagnosed patients.

V is TRBV10-3 and J is TRBJ2-7; D not resolved. The sample was peripheral blood mononuclear cells (PBMCs), taken before the fourth cycle of nivolumab. The receptor's source is a human donor with classical Hodgkin lymphoma. DNA for the CDR3: TGTGCCATCAGTGTATCAGTAGGATCCTACGAGCAGTACTTC. It codes for CAISVSVGSYEQYF.